This TCR beta chain was retrieved from a study of blood T cell repertoires in COVID-19. Study context: COVID-19 samples collected from the United States, Italy and Spain covered acute and convalescent phases. From T cells, B-cell-depleted T cells, or PBMCs came the material, which was cDNA or gDNA.

The CDR3 has 18 residues. Trimming cost V 1 base and J 6 bases; bases outside gene matches: 12. CDR1 and CDR2 from the germline V gene are LGHDT and YNNKEL (reference sequence). The authors' processing: Reference gene primer amplification gave nucleated cell count estimates. Assay used: immunoSEQ multiplex PCR; TCRdb lists only in-frame clones, some missing. V and J calls plus clone size are reproduced from that table; the DNA served to infer D and trimming. The sample carries some 220,000 clones, about 85% recorded once. The J gene is TRBJ2-3, the V gene TRBV3-1 (or the pseudogene TRBV3-2); 11 positions agree with TRBD2. The TCR originated in a woman aged 60-70 years with active or convalescent COVID-19. What was sequenced was peripheral blood. The CDR3 coding sequence is TGTGCCAGCAGCCAAGTTCGGGTAGCGGGAGGGCCTCGGGATACGCAGTATTTT. It translates to CASSQVRVAGGPRDTQYF.